What follows describes a single TCR beta chain. Its antigen is unknown. This sample was included in a study of T cell responses to AZD1222 COVID-19 vaccine. Across the study: Second doses at about 4 or about 12 weeks were pooled.

Study-wide points: Only after the peak T cell response were repertoires sampled. Donors, mostly white British, included more females; clonal diversity was possibly underestimated. Among vaccine-associated CD4 TCRs, coverage spanned spike, with dominance at 160-218 and 743-854.

TCRdb keeps only in-frame clones here, not all; method: immunoSEQ multiplex PCR. The sample has 100,000 to 150,000 clones; 90% are singletons. The germline V gene has CDR1 SGHDT and CDR2 YYEEEE. CDR3 length: 13 residues. V lost 0 bases, J lost 7 bases, and 4 bases stayed unmatched. This sequence was found in an adult in good health. The chain links TRBV5-6 to TRBJ2-7; 7 bases fit TRBD2. The sample consisted of peripheral blood, taken on day 0 of AZD1222 vaccination. DNA of the CDR3: TGTGCCAGCAGCTTGGAGGGAGGGTATGAGCAGTACTTC. Its protein is CASSLEGGYEQYF.